A single T cell receptor (beta chain) is shown here with its context. The antigen is unknown. The sample belongs to a study of yellow fever vaccine responses in identical twins. Study-level findings and limits: A vaccine T cell response that seemed partly convergent and partly personalized was reported in twins.

CDR3 length: 14 residues. V dropped 0 bases and J dropped 2 bases, with 8 bases sitting between them. Looked up from germline, CDR1 is LNHNV and CDR2 is YYDKDF (reference sequence). MiXCR was run by TCRdb on the RT-PCR reads, yielding one entry per CDR3 protein. The repertoire consists of about 17,000 distinct CDR3 sequences, with roughly 70% occurring once and the leading ten covering 2.2%. The chain employs TRBV15 and TRBJ2-7; D tentatively reads TRBD1 or TRBD2 (5 bases each). The TCR originated in a young woman who received the yellow fever vaccine. The sequenced sample was T cells from blood (PBMCs), unsorted or a sorted subset (not recorded which), obtained before or after yellow fever vaccination (not recorded which). The CDR3 region is CATSRDRGPYEQYF. As DNA, the CDR3 is TGTGCCACCAGCAGAGATCGGGGCCCCTACGAGCAGTACTTC.